This TCR beta chain was observed in a study of a mutant IDH1 vaccine in newly diagnosed glioma. Study summary: Vaccinations were initiated 4-6 weeks following radiotherapy alone, or were given together with temozolomide cycles. Antecedent treatment encompassed radiotherapy, temozolomide, or their combination; the majority received both.

This clone was counted only a few times. Its antigen is undetermined. The time point denotes: week 11, during vaccination. Doses of 300 ug of mutant IDH1 20-mer peptide were given with topical imiquimod. The CDR3 is 15 amino acids. Germline V gene lookup returns CDR1 SGHKS and CDR2 YYEKEE (reference sequence). With 0 bases removed from V and 4 bases from J, the gap between germline ends came to 10 bases. Study-level findings and limits: No link was apparently found between pseudoprogression and changes in top peripheral T cell clonotypes.

Data came from immunoSEQ multiplex PCR; TCRdb stores just in-frame clones and leaves some out. Of 100,000 to 120,000 clones listed, 85% to 90% are singletons. The clonotype comes from a woman aged 45-65 years with glioma. Sequencing was performed on PBMCs, taken from a glioma patient whose treatment included an IDH1 peptide vaccine. The rearrangement joins TRBV5-5 to TRBJ1-4; D is possibly TRBD1 (5 bases). The CDR3 is CASSLGGAGNEKLFF. The CDR3 DNA sequence: TGTGCCAGCAGCTTGGGAGGGGCCGGTAATGAAAAACTGTTTTTT.